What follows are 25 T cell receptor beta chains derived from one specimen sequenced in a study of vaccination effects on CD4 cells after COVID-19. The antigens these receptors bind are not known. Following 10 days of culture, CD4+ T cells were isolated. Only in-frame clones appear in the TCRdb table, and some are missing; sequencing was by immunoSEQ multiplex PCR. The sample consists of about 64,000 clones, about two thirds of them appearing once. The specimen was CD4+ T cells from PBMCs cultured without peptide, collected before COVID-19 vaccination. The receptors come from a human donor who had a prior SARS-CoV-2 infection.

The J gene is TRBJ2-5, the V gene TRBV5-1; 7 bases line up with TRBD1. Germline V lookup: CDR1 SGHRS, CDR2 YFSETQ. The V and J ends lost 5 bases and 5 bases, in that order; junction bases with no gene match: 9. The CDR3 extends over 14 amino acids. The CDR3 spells CASSTGTAGETQYF. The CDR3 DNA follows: TGCGCCAGCAGTACCGGGACAGCCGGGGAGACCCAGTACTTC.

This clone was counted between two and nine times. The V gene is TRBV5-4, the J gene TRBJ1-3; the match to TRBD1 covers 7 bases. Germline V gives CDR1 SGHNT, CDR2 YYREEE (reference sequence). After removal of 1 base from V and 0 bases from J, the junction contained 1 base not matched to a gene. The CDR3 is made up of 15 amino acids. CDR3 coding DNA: TGTGCCAGCAGCTTGTCAGGGGGCTCTGGAAACACCATATATTTT. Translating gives CASSLSGGSGNTIYF.

CDR3 DNA sequence: TGTGCCAGCAGTGAAGTCAACAGGGAGAACGAGCAGTACTTC. Translation gives CASSEVNRENEQYF. The chain links TRBV6-1 to TRBJ2-7; possible D gene TRBD1, 6 bases. This CDR3 is built from 14 residues. The V end was cut by 1 base, the J end by 5 bases, with 12 bases between. Germline V CDR1 and CDR2: MNHNS, SASEGT.

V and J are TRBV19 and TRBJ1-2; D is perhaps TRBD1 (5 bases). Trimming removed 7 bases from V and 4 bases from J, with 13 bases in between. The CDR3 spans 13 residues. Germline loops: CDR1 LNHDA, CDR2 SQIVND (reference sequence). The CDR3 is CASMGQGLYGYTF. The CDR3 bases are TGTGCCAGTATGGGGCAGGGACTCTATGGCTACACCTTC. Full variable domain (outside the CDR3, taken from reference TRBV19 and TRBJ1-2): DGGITQSPKYLFRKEGQNVTLSCEQNLNHDAMYWYRQDPGQGLRLIYYSQIVNDFQKGDIAEGYSVSREKKESFPLTVTSAQKNPTAFYLCASMGQGLYGYTFGSGTRLTVV.

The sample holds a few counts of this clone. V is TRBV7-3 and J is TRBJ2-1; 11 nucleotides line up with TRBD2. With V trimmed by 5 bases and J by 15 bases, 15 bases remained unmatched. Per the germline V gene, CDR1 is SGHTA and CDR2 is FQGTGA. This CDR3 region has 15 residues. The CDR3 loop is CASSPNSGRGSYRFF. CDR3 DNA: TGTGCCAGCAGCCCTAATAGCGGGAGGGGGTCGTATCGGTTCTTC.

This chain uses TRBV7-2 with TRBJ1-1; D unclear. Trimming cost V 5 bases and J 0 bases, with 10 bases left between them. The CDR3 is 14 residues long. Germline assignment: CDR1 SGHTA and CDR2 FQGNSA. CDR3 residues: CASSPHYVNTEAFF. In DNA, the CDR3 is TGTGCCAGCAGCCCCCATTACGTGAACACTGAAGCTTTCTTT.

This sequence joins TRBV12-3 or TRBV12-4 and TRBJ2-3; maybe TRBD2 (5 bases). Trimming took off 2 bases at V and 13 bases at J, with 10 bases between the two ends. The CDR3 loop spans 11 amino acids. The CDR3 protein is CASSLKAEEYF. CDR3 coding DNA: TGTGCCAGCAGTTTAAAGGCGGAGGAGTATTTT.

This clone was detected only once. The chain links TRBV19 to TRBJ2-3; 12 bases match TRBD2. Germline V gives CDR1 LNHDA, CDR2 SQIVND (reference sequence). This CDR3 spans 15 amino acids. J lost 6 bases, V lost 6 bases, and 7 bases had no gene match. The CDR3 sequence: CASSLTSGRGDTQYF. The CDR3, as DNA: TGTGCCAGTAGCTTGACTAGCGGGAGAGGGGATACGCAGTATTTT. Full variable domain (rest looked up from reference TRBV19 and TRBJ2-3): DGGITQSPKYLFRKEGQNVTLSCEQNLNHDAMYWYRQDPGQGLRLIYYSQIVNDFQKGDIAEGYSVSREKKESFPLTVTSAQKNPTAFYLCASSLTSGRGDTQYFGPGTRLTVL.

CDR3 protein: CASSQTQAGYNEQFF. CDR3 sequence (DNA): TGTGCCAGCAGTCAAACCCAGGCGGGCTACAATGAGCAGTTCTTC. The chain links TRBV6-5 to TRBJ2-1; weak D call: TRBD2 (5 bases). With 5 bases removed from V and 3 bases from J, the gap between germline ends came to 14 bases. Germline-derived CDR1 and CDR2 are MNHEY and SVGAGI. CDR3 size: 15 residues.

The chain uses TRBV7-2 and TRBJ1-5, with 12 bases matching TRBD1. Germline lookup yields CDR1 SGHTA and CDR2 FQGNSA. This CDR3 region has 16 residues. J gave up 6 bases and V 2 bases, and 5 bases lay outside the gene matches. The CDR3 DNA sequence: TGTGCCAGCAGCTTAACGGGACAGGGGGCTTCTCAGCCCCAGCATTTT. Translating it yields CASSLTGQGASQPQHF.

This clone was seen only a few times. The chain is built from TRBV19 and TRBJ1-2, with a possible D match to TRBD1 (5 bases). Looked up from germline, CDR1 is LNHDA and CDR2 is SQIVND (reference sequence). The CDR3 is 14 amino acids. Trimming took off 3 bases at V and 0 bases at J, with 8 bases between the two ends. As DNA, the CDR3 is TGTGCCAGTAGTATCGGGGGATCTAACTATGGCTACACCTTC. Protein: CASSIGGSNYGYTF.

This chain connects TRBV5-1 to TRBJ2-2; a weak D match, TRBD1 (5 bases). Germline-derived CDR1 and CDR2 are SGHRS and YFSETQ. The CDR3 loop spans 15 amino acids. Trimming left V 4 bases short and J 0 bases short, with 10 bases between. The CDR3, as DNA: TGCGCCAGCAGCCTGGACATACCGAACACCGGGGAGCTGTTTTTT. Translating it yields CASSLDIPNTGELFF. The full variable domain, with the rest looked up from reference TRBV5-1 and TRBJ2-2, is KAGVTQTPRYLIKTRGQQVTLSCSPISGHRSVSWYQQTPGQGLQFLFEYFSETQRNKGNFPGRFSGRQFSNSRSEMNVSTLELGDSALYLCASSLDIPNTGELFFGEGSRLTVL.

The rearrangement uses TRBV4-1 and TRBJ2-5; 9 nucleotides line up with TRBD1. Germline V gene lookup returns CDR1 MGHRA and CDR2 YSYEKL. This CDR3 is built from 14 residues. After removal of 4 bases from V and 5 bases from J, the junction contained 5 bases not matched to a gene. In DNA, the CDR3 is TGCGCCAGCAGCCGCAGGGACAGGGAGGAGACCCAGTACTTC. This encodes CASSRRDREETQYF.

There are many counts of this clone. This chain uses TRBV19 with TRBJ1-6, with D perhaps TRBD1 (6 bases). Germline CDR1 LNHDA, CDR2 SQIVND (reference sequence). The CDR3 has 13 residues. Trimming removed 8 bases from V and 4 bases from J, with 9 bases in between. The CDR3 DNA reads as TGTGCCAGTCAGGGGACTTATAATTCACCCCTCCACTTT. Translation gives CASQGTYNSPLHF.

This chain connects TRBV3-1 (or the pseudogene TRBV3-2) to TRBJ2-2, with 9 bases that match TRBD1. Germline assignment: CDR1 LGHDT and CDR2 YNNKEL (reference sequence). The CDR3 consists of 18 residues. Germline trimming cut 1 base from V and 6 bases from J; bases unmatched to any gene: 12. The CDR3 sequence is CASSQAPSGTGLSGELFF. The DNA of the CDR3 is TGTGCCAGCAGCCAAGCTCCCTCCGGGACAGGGTTGTCCGGGGAGCTGTTTTTT.

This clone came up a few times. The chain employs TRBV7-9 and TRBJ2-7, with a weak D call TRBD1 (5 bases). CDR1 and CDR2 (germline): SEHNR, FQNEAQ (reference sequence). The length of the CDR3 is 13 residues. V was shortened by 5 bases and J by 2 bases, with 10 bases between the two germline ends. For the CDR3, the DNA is TGTGCCAGCAGCCGGGCAGGGACCTACGAGCAGTACTTC. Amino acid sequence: CASSRAGTYEQYF.

The chain's CDR3 is CASSLEDWKETQYF. DNA of the CDR3: TGTGCCAGCAGCTTAGAGGATTGGAAAGAGACCCAGTACTTC. This chain uses TRBV11-3 with TRBJ2-5; D remains ambiguous. Germline loops: CDR1 SGHNT, CDR2 YENEEA. Trimming stripped 0 bases from V and 3 bases from J, with 8 bases between. The CDR3 sequence is 14 residues long. Complete variable domain (other parts from reference TRBV11-3 and TRBJ2-5): EAGVVQSPRYKIIEKKQPVAFWCNPISGHNTLYWYLQNLGQGPELLIRYENEEAVDDSQLPKDRFSAERLKGVDSTLKIQPAELGDSAVYLCASSLEDWKETQYFGPGTRLLVL.

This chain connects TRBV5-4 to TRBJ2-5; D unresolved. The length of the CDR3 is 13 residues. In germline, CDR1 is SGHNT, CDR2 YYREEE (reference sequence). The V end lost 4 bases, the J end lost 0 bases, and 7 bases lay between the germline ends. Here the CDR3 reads CASSRRDQETQYF. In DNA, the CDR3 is TGTGCCAGCAGCCGCCGAGACCAAGAGACCCAGTACTTC.

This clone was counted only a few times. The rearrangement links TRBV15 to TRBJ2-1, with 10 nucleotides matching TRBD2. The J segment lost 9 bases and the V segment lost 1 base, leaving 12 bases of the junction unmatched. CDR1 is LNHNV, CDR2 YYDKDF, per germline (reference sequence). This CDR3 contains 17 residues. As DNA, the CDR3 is TGTGCCACCAGCAGAGCTCTGGGGCTAGCGGGAGCCGGTGAGCAGTTCTTC. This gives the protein CATSRALGLAGAGEQFF.

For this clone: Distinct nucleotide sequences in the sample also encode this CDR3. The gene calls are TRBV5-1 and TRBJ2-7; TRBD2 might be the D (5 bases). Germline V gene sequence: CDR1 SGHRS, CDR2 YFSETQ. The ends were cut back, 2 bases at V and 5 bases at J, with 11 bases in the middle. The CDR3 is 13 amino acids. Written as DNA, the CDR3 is TGCGCCAGCAGCTTTACCACGGGGAACGAGCAGTACTTC. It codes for CASSFTTGNEQYF.

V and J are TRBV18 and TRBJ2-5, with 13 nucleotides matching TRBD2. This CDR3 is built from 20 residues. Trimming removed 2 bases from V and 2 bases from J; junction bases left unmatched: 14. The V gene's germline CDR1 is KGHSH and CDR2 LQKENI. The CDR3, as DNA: TGTGCCAGCTCACCAACGCGGACTAGCGGGAGTCTGGGTGATCAAGAGACCCAGTACTTC. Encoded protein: CASSPTRTSGSLGDQETQYF. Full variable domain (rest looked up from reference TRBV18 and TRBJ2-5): NAGVMQNPRHLVRRRGQEARLRCSPMKGHSHVYWYRQLPEEGLKFMVYLQKENIIDESGMPKERFSAEFPKEGPSILRIQQVVRGDSAAYFCASSPTRTSGSLGDQETQYFGPGTRLLVL.

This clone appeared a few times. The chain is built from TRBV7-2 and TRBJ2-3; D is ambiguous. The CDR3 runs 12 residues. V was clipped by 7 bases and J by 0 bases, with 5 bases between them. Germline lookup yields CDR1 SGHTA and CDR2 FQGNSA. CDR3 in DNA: TGTGCCAGCACCTCCAGCACAGATACGCAGTATTTT. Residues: CASTSSTDTQYF.

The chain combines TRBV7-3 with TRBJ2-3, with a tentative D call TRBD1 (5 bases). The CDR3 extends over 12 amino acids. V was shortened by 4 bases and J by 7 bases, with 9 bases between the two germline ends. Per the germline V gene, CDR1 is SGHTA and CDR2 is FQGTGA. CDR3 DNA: TGTGCCAGCAGCTCTGACAGTCATACGCAGTATTTT. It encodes CASSSDSHTQYF.

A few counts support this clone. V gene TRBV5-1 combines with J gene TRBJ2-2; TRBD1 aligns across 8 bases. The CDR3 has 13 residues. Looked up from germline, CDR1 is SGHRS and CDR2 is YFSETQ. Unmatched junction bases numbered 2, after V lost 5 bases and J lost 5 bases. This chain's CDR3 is CASRQGATGELFF. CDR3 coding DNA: TGCGCCAGCAGGCAGGGGGCTACCGGGGAGCTGTTTTTT.

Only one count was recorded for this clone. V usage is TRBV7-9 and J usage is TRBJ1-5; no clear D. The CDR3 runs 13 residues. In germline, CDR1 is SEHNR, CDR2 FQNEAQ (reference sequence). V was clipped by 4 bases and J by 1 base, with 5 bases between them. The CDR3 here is CASSSDSNQPQHF. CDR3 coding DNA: TGTGCCAGCAGCTCAGACAGCAATCAGCCCCAGCATTTT.